A single sample gave rise to the 11 T cell receptor beta chains below, sequenced in a study of Graves' ophthalmopathy and Graves' hyperthyroidism. CDR3 regions of TCR beta were amplified from RNA transcripts. In the first round, RT-PCR was carried out with HTBI primers, and a multiplex PCR formed the second round. TCRdb passed the multiplex PCR reads through MiXCR, listing each CDR3 protein once. The data contain roughly 400,000 distinct CDR3 sequences, about 16% of them seen just once; the ten biggest clones take up roughly 7%. Sequencing input: peripheral blood. The receptor set was obtained from a woman between 18 and 30 years old with stable Graves' hyperthyroidism.

In its sample, this clonotype was seen many times. This chain joins TRBV29-1 and TRBJ1-1, with no clear D. Germline values: CDR1 SQVTM, CDR2 ANQGSEA. Trimming stripped 2 bases from V and 3 bases from J, with 7 bases between. This CDR3 contains 12 residues. CDR3 residues: CSVETSDTEAFF. The CDR3 DNA reads as TGCAGCGTTGAAACATCGGACACTGAAGCTTTCTTT.

This clonotype was observed many times. V gene TRBV12-3 or TRBV12-4 combines with J gene TRBJ2-7; 8 nucleotides match TRBD1. The CDR3 totals 13 residues. Losses at the gene ends were 5 bases for V and 6 bases for J; bases not matched to a gene: 6. The CDR3 protein is CASSRLTGAEQYF. The CDR3 nucleotides are TGTGCCAGCAGTAGGCTGACAGGGGCCGAGCAGTACTTC.

There are many counts of this clonotype. The rearrangement joins TRBV6-5 to TRBJ1-5, with D possibly TRBD1 on 5 matching bases. The V gene lost 10 bases and the J gene lost 1 base, with 26 bases spanning the gap. This CDR3 region has 18 residues. Germline V gene sequence: CDR1 MNHEY, CDR2 SVGAGI. CDR3 DNA: TGTGCCACCAAAAATGCCTACGCGGGGACTGGAAGCAATCAGCCCCAGCATTTT. Protein: CATKNAYAGTGSNQPQHF.

A word on this clonotype: This could be a read error, since a much larger clone is one nucleotide away. V usage is TRBV30 and J usage is TRBJ1-1; D gene unclear. Trimming cost V 0 bases and J 1 base, with 18 bases left between them. Germline CDR1 and CDR2: GTSNPN and SVGIG (reference sequence). The CDR3 runs to 17 residues. The CDR3 region is CAWSVSFRVASNTEAFF. The CDR3 coding sequence is TGTGCCTGGAGTGTATCGTTTCGGGTGGCGTCGAACACTGAAGCTTTCTTT.

This clonotype was counted at least ten times. This rearrangement joins TRBV6-2 or TRBV6-3 to TRBJ2-7, with D perhaps matching TRBD1 (6 bases). In germline, CDR1 is MNHEY, CDR2 SVGEGT. CDR3 length: 15 residues. V lost 5 bases, J lost 3 bases, and 17 bases lay in between. In DNA form, the CDR3 reads TGTGCCAGCAGTCGAAAGGGACACCAGGGCTACGAGCAGTACTTC. Amino acids: CASSRKGHQGYEQYF.

This clonotype was observed at least ten times. V is TRBV7-2 and J is TRBJ1-2; D is unresolved. The CDR3 spans 15 residues. V lost 4 bases, J lost 3 bases, and 15 bases lay in between. Germline-derived CDR1 and CDR2 are SGHTA and FQGNSA. In DNA form, the CDR3 reads TGTGCCAGCAGCTCCTTCGTGGGTTCAGACTATGGCTACACCTTC. Protein: CASSSFVGSDYGYTF.

This clonotype was picked up one time. This may come from a read error, since a much larger clone is one base off. The chain employs TRBV9 and TRBJ2-7; 9 bases line up with TRBD1. Per the germline V gene, CDR1 is SGDLS and CDR2 is YYNGEE. The CDR3 totals 15 residues. The CDR3 nucleotides read TGTGCCAGCAGCGCTGCGGGACAGGGTATCTACGAGCAGTGCTTC. Its translation: CASSAAGQGIYEQCF.

About this clonotype: With a much larger clone just one base away, this may be a read error. The J gene is TRBJ2-7, the V gene TRBV11-1; 7 bases fit TRBD2. The V gene's germline CDR1 is SGHAT and CDR2 FQDESV (reference sequence). The CDR3 is made up of 18 amino acids. The CDR3 region has the DNA TGTTCCAGCAGCCGCACAAAGAGCAGCGGGGCTATATCCTACGAGCAGTACTTC. It encodes CSSSRTKSSGAISYEQYF.

This chain uses TRBV7-6 with TRBJ2-3; 11 bases match TRBD2. The CDR3 consists of 16 residues. Per germline, CDR1 SGHVS and CDR2 FNYEAQ. J was trimmed by 5 bases and V by 0 bases; bases with no gene match: 4. CDR3 in DNA: TGTGCCAGCAGCTTAGCTAGCGGGGGGGCCGGAGATACGCAGTATTTT. Translating it yields CASSLASGGAGDTQYF.

This clonotype was observed at least ten times. One end of the junction is discordant with germline, which a read error may explain. The V and J genes are TRBV13 and TRBJ1-1; D possibly corresponds to TRBD1 (5 bases). The germline CDR1 and CDR2 sequences are PRHDT and FYEKMQ (reference sequence). The length of the CDR3 is 12 residues. The CDR3 sequence: CACSFGDSEAFF. In nucleotides, the CDR3 is TGTGCCTGCAGCTTCGGCGACAGTGAAGCTTTCTTT.

This clonotype was recorded at least ten times. V gene TRBV27 combines with J gene TRBJ2-7; 9 bases match TRBD1. CDR3 length: 14 amino acids. V was clipped by 4 bases and J by 3 bases; unmatched bases: 4. CDR1 MNHEY and CDR2 SMNVEV come from the germline V gene (reference sequence). CDR3 in amino acids: CASSWGQGGYEQYF. Written as DNA, the CDR3 is TGTGCCAGCAGTTGGGGACAGGGCGGCTACGAGCAGTACTTC.